This TCR beta chain was profiled in a study of blood T cell repertoires in COVID-19. Study in general: From the United States, Italy and Spain came samples of acute and convalescent COVID-19. T cells, B-cell-depleted T cells, or PBMCs supplied cDNA or gDNA.

The CDR3 contains 15 residues. V lost 7 bases and J 0 bases, leaving 18 bases between the germline ends. Germline V lookup: CDR1 SQVTM, CDR2 ANQGSEA. Clones were read by immunoSEQ multiplex PCR, and TCRdb kept only the in-frame ones, dropping some. Of some 200,000 clones in the sample, around 85% were seen once. V is TRBV29-1 and J is TRBJ1-2, with a weak D call TRBD1 (6 bases). Sequencing was performed on peripheral blood. The source of this sequence is a man between 60 and 75 years old with COVID-19, enrolled during active disease. As DNA, the CDR3 is TGCAGCGCCGCACCGGGACAACGATCTAACTATGGCTACACCTTC. The encoded protein is CSAAPGQRSNYGYTF.